Shown below are 6 T cell receptor beta chains from a single sample sequenced in a study of T cell changes during pregnancy in multiple sclerosis (dated by TCRdb to between 2018 and 2021). The method behind the library was the immunoSEQ multiplex PCR assay. TCRdb provides this immuneACCESS table in a form limited to in-frame rearrangements. Some clones are lacking; in checked studies, under half of them reflect an unresolved V gene, and why the rest are absent is not known. For this sample the table gives tens of thousands of clones, of which more than 70% were detected only once. About 0.5% of the sample rests with the top ten. This sample comprised CD4+ T cells from peripheral blood mononuclear cells, obtained in the first trimester of pregnancy. The receptors were sampled from a female donor with multiple sclerosis, enrolled in a pregnancy study.

This clone has just one count. The chain carries TRBV7-2 and TRBJ2-3, with 10 positions matching TRBD2. The V gene's germline CDR1 is SGHTA and CDR2 FQGNSA. The CDR3 length is 16 residues. Trimming took 1 base from V and 5 from J; bases not matched to a gene: 6. This CDR3 reads CASSLGRASGGDTQYF. DNA for the CDR3: TGTGCCAGCAGCTTAGGTCGGGCTAGCGGGGGAGATACGCAGTATTTT. Combining the CDR3 with reference TRBV7-2 and TRBJ2-3 gives the whole variable domain GAGVSQSPSNKVTEKGKDVELRCDPISGHTALYWYRQSLGQGLEFLIYFQGNSAPDKSGLPSDRFSAERTGGSVSTLTIQRTQQEDSAVYLCASSLGRASGGDTQYFGPGTRLTVL.

The gene calls are TRBV5-8 and TRBJ2-7, with 13 positions matching TRBD2. CDR1 and CDR2 (germline): SGHTS, YDEGEE. The V segment lost 4 bases and the J segment 1 base; nucleotides outside the gene matches: 5. This CDR3 has 16 amino acids. The CDR3 loop reads CASSPGTSGISYEQYF. The CDR3, as DNA: TGTGCCAGCAGCCCCGGGACTAGCGGGATTTCCTACGAGCAGTACTTC.

The V gene is TRBV15, the J gene TRBJ2-3, with 11 positions matching TRBD1. This CDR3 is built from 14 residues. Germline CDR1 and CDR2: LNHNV and YYDKDF (reference sequence). J was trimmed by 5 bases and V by 6 bases; bases with no gene match: 4. Here the CDR3 reads CATRRDRGVDTQYF. In nucleotides, the CDR3 is TGTGCCACCAGACGGGACAGGGGGGTAGATACGCAGTATTTT.

This clone showed up just once. The rearrangement uses TRBV9 and TRBJ2-5; TRBD1 aligns across 8 bases. Per the germline V gene, CDR1 is SGDLS and CDR2 is YYNGEE. This CDR3 contains 14 residues. V lost 2 bases and J lost 3; bases outside the gene matches: 3. The CDR3 DNA sequence: TGTGCCAGCAGCGTCGGACAGGGTAAAGAGACCCAGTACTTC. Translation gives CASSVGQGKETQYF.

V and J are TRBV6-6 and TRBJ2-2; a weak D match, TRBD1 (6 bases). Deletions cut 6 bases from V and 6 bases from J, with 11 bases between. CDR3 length equals 13 residues. Per germline, CDR1 MNHNY and CDR2 SVGAGI (reference sequence). CDR3 in amino acids: CASRVRGSGELFF. CDR3 in DNA: TGTGCCAGCAGGGTGAGGGGGTCCGGGGAGCTGTTTTTT.

The CDR3 protein is CASTPGEANTEAFF. As DNA, the CDR3 is TGTGCCAGCACCCCGGGGGAAGCGAACACTGAAGCTTTCTTT. The chain carries TRBV7-9 and TRBJ1-1; D is possibly TRBD1 (5 bases). Germline lookup yields CDR1 SEHNR and CDR2 FQNEAQ (reference sequence). The ends were cut back, 7 bases at V and 1 base at J, with 13 bases in the middle. The CDR3 consists of 14 residues.